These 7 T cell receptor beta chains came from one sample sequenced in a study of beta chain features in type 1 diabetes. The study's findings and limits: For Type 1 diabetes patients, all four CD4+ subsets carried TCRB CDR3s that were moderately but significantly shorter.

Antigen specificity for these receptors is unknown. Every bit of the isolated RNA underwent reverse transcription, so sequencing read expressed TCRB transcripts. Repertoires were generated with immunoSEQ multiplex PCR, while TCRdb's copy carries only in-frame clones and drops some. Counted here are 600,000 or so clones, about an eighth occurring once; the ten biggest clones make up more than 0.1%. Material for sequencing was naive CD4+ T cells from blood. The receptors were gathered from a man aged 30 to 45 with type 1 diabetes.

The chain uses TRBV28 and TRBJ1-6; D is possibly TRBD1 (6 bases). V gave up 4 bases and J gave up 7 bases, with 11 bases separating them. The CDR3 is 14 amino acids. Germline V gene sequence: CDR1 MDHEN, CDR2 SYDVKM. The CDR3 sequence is CASSSRTENSPLHF. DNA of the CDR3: TGTGCCAGCAGTTCCCGGACAGAGAATTCACCCCTCCACTTT.

The CDR3 DNA reads TGTGCCAGCAGCTCGCGGGTATTCGCAGGGGACATCAATGAGCAGTTCTTC. Protein sequence: CASSSRVFAGDINEQFF. The rearrangement uses TRBV7-9 and TRBJ2-1, with a tentative D call TRBD1 (6 bases). Germline V gene lookup returns CDR1 SEHNR and CDR2 FQNEAQ (reference sequence). The CDR3 covers 17 residues. The ends were cut back, 4 bases at V and 6 bases at J, with 22 bases in the middle.

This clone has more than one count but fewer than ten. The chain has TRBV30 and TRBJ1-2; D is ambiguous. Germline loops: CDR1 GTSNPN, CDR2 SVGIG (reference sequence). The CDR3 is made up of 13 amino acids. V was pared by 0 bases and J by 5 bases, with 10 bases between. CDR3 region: CAWSVLSWYGYTF. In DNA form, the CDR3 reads TGTGCCTGGAGTGTACTTTCGTGGTATGGCTACACCTTC.

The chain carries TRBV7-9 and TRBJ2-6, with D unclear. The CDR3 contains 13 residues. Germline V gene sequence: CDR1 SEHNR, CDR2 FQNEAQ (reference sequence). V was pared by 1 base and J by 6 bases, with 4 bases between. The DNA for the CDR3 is TGTGCCAGCAGCTTAGGCTTGGCCAACGTCCTGACTTTC. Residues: CASSLGLANVLTF.

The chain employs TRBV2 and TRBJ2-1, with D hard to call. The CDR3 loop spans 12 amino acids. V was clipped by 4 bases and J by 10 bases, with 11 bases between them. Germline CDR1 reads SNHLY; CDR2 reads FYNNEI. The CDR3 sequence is CASSVSFREQFF. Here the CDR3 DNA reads TGTGCCAGCAGTGTTAGCTTTCGGGAGCAGTTCTTC.

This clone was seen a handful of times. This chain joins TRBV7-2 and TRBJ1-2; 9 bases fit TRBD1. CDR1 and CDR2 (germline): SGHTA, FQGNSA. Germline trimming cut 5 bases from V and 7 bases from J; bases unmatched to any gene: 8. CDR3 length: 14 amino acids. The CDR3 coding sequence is TGTGCCAGCAGCCCGAGGACAGGGGCGGGTGGCTACACCTTC. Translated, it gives CASSPRTGAGGYTF.

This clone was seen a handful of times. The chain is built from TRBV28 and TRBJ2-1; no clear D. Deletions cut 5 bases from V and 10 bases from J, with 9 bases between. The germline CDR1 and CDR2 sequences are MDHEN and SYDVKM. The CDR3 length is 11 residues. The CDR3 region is CASSLQREQFF. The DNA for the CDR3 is TGTGCCAGCAGTCTCCAAAGGGAGCAGTTCTTC.